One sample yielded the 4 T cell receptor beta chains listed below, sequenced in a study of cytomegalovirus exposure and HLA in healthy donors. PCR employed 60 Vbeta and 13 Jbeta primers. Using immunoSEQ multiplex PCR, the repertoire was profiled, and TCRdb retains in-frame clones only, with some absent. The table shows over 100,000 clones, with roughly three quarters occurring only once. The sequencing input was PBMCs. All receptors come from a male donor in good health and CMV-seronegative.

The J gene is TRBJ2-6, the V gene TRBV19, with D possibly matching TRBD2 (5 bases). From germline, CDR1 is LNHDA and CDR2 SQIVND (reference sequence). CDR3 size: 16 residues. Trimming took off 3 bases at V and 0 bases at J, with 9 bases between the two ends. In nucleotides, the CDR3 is TGTGCCAGTAGTATCGACGGACTCTCTGGGGCCAACGTCCTGACTTTC. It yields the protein CASSIDGLSGANVLTF.

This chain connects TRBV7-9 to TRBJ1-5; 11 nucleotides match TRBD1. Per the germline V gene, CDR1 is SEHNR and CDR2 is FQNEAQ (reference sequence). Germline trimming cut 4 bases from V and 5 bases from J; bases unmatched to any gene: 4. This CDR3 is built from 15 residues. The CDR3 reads CASSSGQGADQPQHF. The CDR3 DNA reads TGTGCCAGCAGCTCTGGACAGGGGGCGGATCAGCCCCAGCATTTT. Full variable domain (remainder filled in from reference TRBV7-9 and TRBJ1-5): DTGVSQNPRHKITKRGQNVTFRCDPISEHNRLYWYRQTLGQGPEFLTYFQNEAQLEKSRLLSDRFSAERPKGSFSTLEIQRTEQGDSAMYLCASSSGQGADQPQHFGDGTRLSIL.

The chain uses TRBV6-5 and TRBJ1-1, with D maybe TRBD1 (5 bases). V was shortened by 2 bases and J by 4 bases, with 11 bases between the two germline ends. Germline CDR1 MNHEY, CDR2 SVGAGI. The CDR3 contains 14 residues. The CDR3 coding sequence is TGTGCCAGCAGTTACGAAGTGGGGGGCACTGAAGCTTTCTTT. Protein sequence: CASSYEVGGTEAFF.

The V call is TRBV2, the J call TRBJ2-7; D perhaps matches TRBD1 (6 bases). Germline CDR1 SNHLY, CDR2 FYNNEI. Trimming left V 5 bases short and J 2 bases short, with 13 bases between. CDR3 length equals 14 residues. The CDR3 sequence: CASSNRQATYEQYF. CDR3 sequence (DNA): TGTGCCAGCAGTAACCGACAGGCAACCTACGAGCAGTACTTC.